These 22 T cell receptor beta chains share one sample of origin, sequenced in a study of shared clonotypes between healthy human individuals. Measured with immunoSEQ multiplex PCR; TCRdb has only the in-frame clones, and not every one. The sample records some 470,000 clones, roughly four fifths being singletons. Sequencing was done on a sample of PBMCs. These receptors were obtained from a middle-aged woman in good health. Some clones in this sample may be carry-over from other donors' samples.

The J gene is TRBJ2-5, the V gene TRBV11-3; the D gene could be TRBD1 or TRBD2 (5 bases each). Between the trimmed V and J ends, which lost 5 bases and 3 bases, there was a span of 10 bases. Germline assignment: CDR1 SGHNT and CDR2 YENEEA. The CDR3 has 13 residues. CDR3 DNA: TGTGCCAGCAGCAGAGGGACCGAAGAGACCCAGTACTTC. As protein: CASSRGTEETQYF. Supplemented by reference TRBV11-3 and TRBJ2-5, the full variable domain reads EAGVVQSPRYKIIEKKQPVAFWCNPISGHNTLYWYLQNLGQGPELLIRYENEEAVDDSQLPKDRFSAERLKGVDSTLKIQPAELGDSAVYLCASSRGTEETQYFGPGTRLLVL.

The rearrangement joins TRBV10-3 to TRBJ1-2, with D possibly being TRBD1 (6 bases). The CDR3 spans 13 residues. V was shortened by 6 bases and J by 6 bases, with 14 bases between the two germline ends. The germline CDR1 and CDR2 sequences are ENHRY and SYGVKD. In DNA form, the CDR3 reads TGTGCCATCAGGCTACAGGGAGAGGATGGCTACACCTTC. This translates into CAIRLQGEDGYTF.

J is TRBJ2-3 and V is TRBV7-9, with D possibly TRBD2 on 6 matching bases. CDR1 is SEHNR, CDR2 FQNEAQ, per germline (reference sequence). Trimming took off 5 bases at V and 4 bases at J, with 19 bases between the two ends. The length of the CDR3 is 16 residues. CDR3 loop: CASSRVAGRRADTQYF. The CDR3 nucleotides read TGTGCCAGCAGCCGCGTCGCGGGACGGAGGGCAGATACGCAGTATTTT.

This chain joins TRBV7-3 and TRBJ2-1, with 9 bases fitting TRBD2. In germline, CDR1 is SGHTA, CDR2 FQGTGA. Germline trimming cut 4 bases from V and 6 bases from J; bases unmatched to any gene: 13. The CDR3 consists of 17 residues. CDR3 DNA: TGTGCCAGCAGCTACAAATCCGGGACTAGCCGAGTCAATGAGCAGTTCTTC. Translated, it gives CASSYKSGTSRVNEQFF.

The J gene is TRBJ1-1, the V gene TRBV27; perhaps TRBD1 as D (6 bases). The CDR3 length is 15 residues. Trimming left V 0 bases short and J 1 base short, with 9 bases between. From germline, CDR1 is MNHEY and CDR2 SMNVEV (reference sequence). The CDR3 sequence: CASSLSGHKNTEAFF. CDR3 nucleotide sequence: TGTGCCAGCAGTTTATCGGGACATAAGAACACTGAAGCTTTCTTT.

The chain uses TRBV13 and TRBJ1-1; D is ambiguous. V lost 1 base to trimming and J lost 5 bases, with 8 bases between them. There are 13 residues in the CDR3. Germline V gene data show CDR1 as PRHDT and CDR2 as FYEKMQ (reference sequence). DNA for the CDR3: TGTGCCAGCAGCTTAGACTCGTCTACTGAAGCTTTCTTT. This translates into CASSLDSSTEAFF.

The rearrangement uses TRBV30 and TRBJ2-7; 8 nucleotides agree with TRBD2. CDR1 and CDR2 from the germline V gene are GTSNPN and SVGIG (reference sequence). The CDR3 covers 13 residues. V gave up 3 bases and J gave up 9 bases; unmatched junction bases: 10. The CDR3 loop reads CAWSRTSNVRQYF. For the CDR3, the DNA is TGTGCCTGGAGCCGGACTAGCAACGTCAGGCAGTACTTC.

The sample holds one count of this clone. The V call is TRBV6-1, the J call TRBJ2-5, with no clear D. Germline V CDR1 and CDR2: MNHNS, SASEGT. This CDR3 region has 10 residues. Trimming took 7 bases from V and 5 from J, leaving 5 bases between them. CDR3 nucleotides: TGTGCCAGCACGAAGGAGACCCAGTACTTC. Amino acids: CASTKETQYF.

This rearrangement joins TRBV11-2 to TRBJ2-3; 11 bases are a match to TRBD2. CDR3 size: 16 residues. Germline V lookup: CDR1 SGHAT, CDR2 FQNNGV. J was trimmed by 2 bases and V by 4 bases; bases with no gene match: 5. Here the CDR3 DNA reads TGTGCCAGCAGCTCTCGACTAGCGGGACCCACAGATACGCAGTATTTT. Translating it yields CASSSRLAGPTDTQYF.

The table lists this clone with a few counts. This CDR3 is also generated by other DNA sequences in the sample. The gene calls are TRBV7-9 and TRBJ1-1, with unresolved D. V dropped 1 base and J dropped 4 bases, with 1 base sitting between them. Germline values: CDR1 SEHNR, CDR2 FQNEAQ (reference sequence). This CDR3 spans 11 amino acids. The CDR3: CASSLGTEAFF. The CDR3 DNA reads as TGTGCCAGCAGCTTAGGCACTGAAGCTTTCTTT.

The rearrangement uses TRBV7-3 and TRBJ2-2; D is ambiguous. The CDR3 runs to 14 residues. V was cut by 6 bases and J by 4 bases, with 12 bases left in between. Germline V gene data show CDR1 as SGHTA and CDR2 as FQGTGA. The CDR3 loop is CASRENPSTGELFF. The CDR3 nucleotides are TGTGCCAGCAGGGAGAATCCCTCCACCGGGGAGCTGTTTTTT.

The V call is TRBV7-8, the J call TRBJ2-1, with TRBD2 matching over 8 bases. V lost 2 bases and J lost 0; bases outside the gene matches: 6. Germline values: CDR1 SGHVS, CDR2 FQNEAQ. CDR3 size: 17 residues. The CDR3 loop reads CASSLRGGRSSYNEQFF. For the CDR3, the DNA is TGTGCCAGCAGCTTAAGGGGCGGGAGGAGCTCCTACAATGAGCAGTTCTTC. Looking up the rest from reference TRBV7-8 and TRBJ2-1 gives the full variable domain: GAGVSQSPRYKVAKRGQDVALRCDPISGHVSLFWYQQALGQGPEFLTYFQNEAQLDKSGLPSDRFFAERPEGSVSTLKIQRTQQEDSAVYLCASSLRGGRSSYNEQFFGPGTRLTVL.

CDR3 region: CASSRPVAGGSSYNEQFF. DNA of the CDR3: TGTGCCAGCAGCCGTCCTGTTGCGGGCGGAAGCTCCTACAATGAGCAGTTCTTC. This chain uses TRBV7-9 with TRBJ2-1, with D possibly being TRBD2 (5 bases). The germline V gene encodes CDR1 SEHNR and CDR2 FQNEAQ (reference sequence). The V gene lost 5 bases and the J gene lost 0 bases, with 20 bases spanning the gap. This CDR3 contains 18 residues.

This clone was counted at least ten times. The rearrangement uses TRBV5-1 and TRBJ1-1; D gene ambiguous. The CDR3 loop spans 14 amino acids. Trimming removed 1 base at V and 4 bases at J, with 11 bases between. The germline CDR1 and CDR2 sequences are SGHRS and YFSETQ. This CDR3 reads CASSLFGEGTEAFF. In nucleotides, the CDR3 is TGCGCCAGCAGCTTGTTCGGGGAAGGCACTGAAGCTTTCTTT.

The chain is built from TRBV27 and TRBJ2-1; the D is unclear. V lost 2 bases and J lost 3, with 14 bases in between. The CDR3 totals 16 residues. Germline V gene lookup returns CDR1 MNHEY and CDR2 SMNVEV (reference sequence). The CDR3 nucleotides are TGTGCCAGCAGTTTAACCGACCGAACTTTCTACAATGAGCAGTTCTTC. Amino acids: CASSLTDRTFYNEQFF.

This clone was recorded at least ten times. This chain connects TRBV19 to TRBJ2-1, with D possibly being TRBD1 (5 bases). Germline V lookup: CDR1 LNHDA, CDR2 SQIVND (reference sequence). CDR3 length: 14 residues. Trimming took 7 bases from V and 0 from J, leaving 10 bases between them. This CDR3 is CASTIRGSYNEQFF. The CDR3 nucleotides are TGTGCCAGTACCATAAGGGGCTCCTACAATGAGCAGTTCTTC.

This clone showed up just a few times. The V and J genes are TRBV7-9 and TRBJ2-5; D may correspond to TRBD1 or TRBD2 (6 bases each). The CDR3 is 16 amino acids. V was trimmed by 1 base and J by 3 bases, leaving 15 bases between them. Germline CDR1 SEHNR, CDR2 FQNEAQ (reference sequence). The CDR3 sequence is CASSLGSARGEETQYF. CDR3 DNA sequence: TGTGCCAGCAGCTTAGGCAGCGCAAGGGGGGAAGAGACCCAGTACTTC.

The chain uses TRBV4-2 and TRBJ2-2; 7 bases agree with TRBD1. The CDR3 is 16 amino acids. The ends lost 2 bases at V and 6 bases at J; junction bases unmatched: 9. Germline V gene sequence: CDR1 LGHNA, CDR2 YNFKEQ. In DNA form, the CDR3 reads TGTGCCAGCAGCCAACTCCCTACACAGGGGTCCGGGGAGCTGTTTTTT. This gives the protein CASSQLPTQGSGELFF.

The chain joins TRBV29-1 to TRBJ1-2; D unclear. V was shortened by 6 bases and J by 4 bases, with 15 bases between the two germline ends. The CDR3 runs 13 residues. The germline CDR1 and CDR2 sequences are SQVTM and ANQGSEA. The CDR3 DNA is TGCAGCGTCCAAGGTGGCGCCGGCTATGGCTACACCTTC. It specifies CSVQGGAGYGYTF. Drawing the rest from reference TRBV29-1 and TRBJ1-2, the complete variable domain is SAVISQKPSRDICQRGTSLTIQCQVDSQVTMMFWYRQQPGQSLTLIATANQGSEATYESGFVIDKFPISRPNLTFSTLTVSNMSPEDSSIYLCSVQGGAGYGYTFGSGTRLTVV.

This chain connects TRBV4-3 to TRBJ1-2; TRBD1 is a possible D gene (5 bases). Germline CDR1 reads LGHNA; CDR2 reads YSLEER. This CDR3 spans 15 amino acids. V lost 0 bases, J lost 6 bases, and 14 bases lay in between. CDR3 loop: CASSQDWGQGDGYTF. The CDR3 nucleotides are TGCGCCAGCAGCCAAGATTGGGGTCAGGGTGATGGCTACACCTTC.

This CDR3 reads CASSPLKGRNQPQHF. CDR3 sequence (DNA): TGTGCCAGCAGCCCCCTGAAGGGGCGTAATCAGCCCCAGCATTTT. The chain joins TRBV7-2 to TRBJ1-5; TRBD1 might be the D (5 bases). This CDR3 is 15 amino acids long. Germline loops: CDR1 SGHTA, CDR2 FQGNSA. The V and J ends lost 5 bases and 4 bases respectively, with 15 bases between them.

The chain links TRBV30 to TRBJ2-5, with 10 positions matching TRBD1. V shed 0 bases and J 5 bases; nucleotides not matched to a gene: 6. Per the germline V gene, CDR1 is GTSNPN and CDR2 is SVGIG (reference sequence). The CDR3 runs to 15 residues. In nucleotides, the CDR3 is TGTGCCTGGAGTGTTTCGGGACAGGGGTTTGAGACCCAGTACTTC. Protein product: CAWSVSGQGFETQYF.